The 31 T cell receptor beta chains below were found in one sample sequenced in a study of control samples from healthy donors and cancer patients. Method: immunoSEQ multiplex PCR; TCRdb's copy keeps in-frame clones and lacks some. The table has approximately 71,000 clones, about nine tenths seen once. What was sequenced was PBMCs. These receptors were collected from a man in his 60s with lung cancer.

The chain's CDR3 is CATSDRALKGETQYF. Here the CDR3 DNA reads TGTGCCACCAGCGACCGGGCACTAAAGGGAGAGACCCAGTACTTC. The gene calls are TRBV24-1 and TRBJ2-5; D is unclear. The CDR3 contains 15 residues. CDR1 KGHDR and CDR2 SFDVKD come from the germline V gene. The ends were cut back, 7 bases at V and 4 bases at J, with 18 bases in the middle.

This CDR3 reads CASSGQGKIQPQHF. The CDR3 DNA sequence: TGTGCCAGCAGTGGACAGGGGAAAATTCAGCCCCAGCATTTT. The gene calls are TRBV2 and TRBJ1-5; TRBD1 agrees at 8 bases. V dropped 4 bases and J dropped 6; count of bases not matched to a gene: 5. Germline CDR1 reads SNHLY; CDR2 reads FYNNEI. This CDR3 comprises 14 residues.

The chain links TRBV5-1 to TRBJ2-7; D gene uncertain. The V and J ends lost 4 bases and 4 bases respectively, with 21 bases between them. The germline V gene encodes CDR1 SGHRS and CDR2 YFSETQ. The CDR3 has 16 amino acids. The CDR3 DNA sequence: TGCGCCAGCAGCAAAGACTCCACCTCATATCGATACGAGCAGTACTTC. Protein product: CASSKDSTSYRYEQYF. The full variable domain, completed using reference TRBV5-1 and TRBJ2-7, is KAGVTQTPRYLIKTRGQQVTLSCSPISGHRSVSWYQQTPGQGLQFLFEYFSETQRNKGNFPGRFSGRQFSNSRSEMNVSTLELGDSALYLCASSKDSTSYRYEQYFGPGTRLTVT.

This clone showed up just once. The V and J genes are TRBV30 and TRBJ2-3; TRBD1 matches at 7 bases. Germline loops: CDR1 GTSNPN, CDR2 SVGIG (reference sequence). Trimming took 2 bases from V and 6 from J; bases not matched to a gene: 8. The CDR3 has 14 amino acids. CDR3 loop: CAWSNRGWGDTQYF. CDR3 in DNA: TGTGCCTGGAGTAACAGGGGATGGGGGGATACGCAGTATTTT.

The rearrangement joins TRBV30 to TRBJ1-5; D perhaps matches TRBD1 (5 bases). Germline CDR1 is GTSNPN and CDR2 is SVGIG (reference sequence). The CDR3 extends over 15 amino acids. Trimming pared 1 base from V and 0 bases from J, leaving 10 bases between. CDR3 in amino acids: CAWSGGSNSNQPQHF. CDR3 sequence (DNA): TGTGCCTGGAGTGGGGGCAGCAATAGCAATCAGCCCCAGCATTTT.

The chain has TRBV7-8 and TRBJ2-1; TRBD1 might be the D (6 bases). Germline lookup yields CDR1 SGHVS and CDR2 FQNEAQ. CDR3 length equals 14 residues. The V gene lost 4 bases and the J gene lost 5 bases, with 12 bases spanning the gap. The DNA of the CDR3 is TGTGCCAGCAGCTCCCGGGACACAAACAATGAGCAGTTCTTC. Translating it yields CASSSRDTNNEQFF. Together with reference TRBV7-8 and TRBJ2-1, the CDR3 gives the full variable domain: GAGVSQSPRYKVAKRGQDVALRCDPISGHVSLFWYQQALGQGPEFLTYFQNEAQLDKSGLPSDRFFAERPEGSVSTLKIQRTQQEDSAVYLCASSSRDTNNEQFFGPGTRLTVL.

The chain has TRBV7-3 and TRBJ2-5; 9 bases line up with TRBD2. The germline V gene has CDR1 SGHTA and CDR2 FQGTGA. The CDR3 length is 16 residues. Trimming cost V 2 bases and J 2 bases; bases outside gene matches: 6. The CDR3 region is CASSLSSGEGQETQYF. DNA for the CDR3: TGTGCCAGCAGCTTATCTAGCGGGGAGGGACAAGAGACCCAGTACTTC.

The chain uses TRBV25-1 and TRBJ2-1; D may be TRBD2 (5 bases). Per the germline V gene, CDR1 is MGHDK and CDR2 is SYGVNS. With 1 base removed from V and 4 bases from J, the gap between germline ends came to 17 bases. This CDR3 has 17 residues. The CDR3 protein is CASSEFSGVARYNEQFF. CDR3 in DNA: TGTGCCAGCAGTGAATTTAGTGGGGTAGCGAGGTACAATGAGCAGTTCTTC.

The chain uses TRBV9 and TRBJ1-2; possible D gene TRBD1, 5 bases. The V end lost 0 bases, the J end lost 8 bases, and 14 bases lay between the germline ends. CDR3 length equals 14 residues. Germline V gene lookup returns CDR1 SGDLS and CDR2 YYNGEE. CDR3 sequence reads: CASSVGDGLGGYTF. The CDR3 DNA is TGTGCCAGCAGCGTAGGGGACGGTCTTGGCGGCTACACCTTC.

Here the CDR3 DNA reads TGTGCCAGCAGGAGAGGACAGGGTACAAATGAGCAGTTCTTC. The encoded protein is CASRRGQGTNEQFF. The chain links TRBV11-2 to TRBJ2-1, with TRBD1 identical over 8 bases. This CDR3 region has 14 residues. The J segment lost 7 bases and the V segment lost 6 bases, leaving 8 bases of the junction unmatched. The germline V gene encodes CDR1 SGHAT and CDR2 FQNNGV.

The chain carries TRBV14 and TRBJ1-5; D is unclear. With 3 bases removed from V and 9 bases from J, the gap between germline ends came to 12 bases. The germline CDR1 and CDR2 sequences are SGHDN and FVKESK. The CDR3 spans 13 residues. CDR3 loop: CASSQGLGRPQHF. The DNA for the CDR3 is TGTGCCAGCAGCCAGGGGTTGGGAAGGCCCCAGCATTTT.

This clone occurred once. The chain uses TRBV6-5 and TRBJ2-2; maybe TRBD1 (8 bases). The germline V and J ends were trimmed by 8 bases and 5 bases, with 12 bases remaining between them. Germline V gene sequence: CDR1 MNHEY, CDR2 SVGAGI. The CDR3 covers 13 residues. The CDR3 here is CASLQGGTGELFF. CDR3 DNA: TGTGCCAGCTTACAGGGGGGGACCGGGGAGCTGTTTTTT.

The CDR3 loop reads CAISEGNEQYV. In nucleotides, the CDR3 is TGTGCCATCAGTGAGGGGAACGAGCAGTACGTC. The genes are TRBV10-3 and TRBJ2-7; D uncertain. Trimming cost V 2 bases and J 5 bases, with 4 bases left between them. The germline gives CDR1 ENHRY, CDR2 SYGVKD. The CDR3 spans 11 residues.

CDR3 protein: CAWKGSGNTIYF. The CDR3 nucleotides are TGTGCCTGGAAAGGTAGTGGAAACACCATATATTTT. The J gene is TRBJ1-3, the V gene TRBV30; D is ambiguous. Trimming pared 4 bases from V and 3 bases from J, leaving 7 bases between. The germline V gene has CDR1 GTSNPN and CDR2 SVGIG (reference sequence). The CDR3 has 12 residues. Drawing the rest from reference TRBV30 and TRBJ1-3, the complete variable domain is SQTIHQWPATLVQPVGSPLSLECTVEGTSNPNLYWYRQAAGRGLQLLFYSVGIGQISSEVPQNLSASRPQDRQFILSSKKLLLSDSGFYLCAWKGSGNTIYFGEGSWLTVV.

The chain carries TRBV2 and TRBJ2-4; the D gene is possibly TRBD2 (6 bases). The CDR3 totals 14 residues. Looked up from germline, CDR1 is SNHLY and CDR2 is FYNNEI. Between the trimmed V and J ends, which lost 4 bases and 4 bases, there was a span of 11 bases. DNA for the CDR3: TGTGCCAGCAGTGGGAGGGTGGGGAAAAACATTCAGTACTTC. This translates into CASSGRVGKNIQYF.

With regard to this clone: Within the sample, other DNA sequences also encode this same CDR3. The CDR3 sequence is CASSLGGSGGDEQYF. In DNA, the CDR3 is TGTGCCAGCAGCTTGGGTGGTAGCGGGGGGGACGAGCAGTACTTC. V is TRBV5-4 and J is TRBJ2-7; 11 nucleotides align to TRBD2. V shed 0 bases and J 5 bases; nucleotides not matched to a gene: 4. Germline V lookup: CDR1 SGHNT, CDR2 YYREEE (reference sequence). This CDR3 region has 15 residues.

The CDR3 sequence is CASSPGLAGVTDTQYF. DNA for the CDR3: TGTGCCAGCAGCCCGGGACTAGCGGGGGTTACAGATACGCAGTATTTT. The chain uses TRBV5-4 and TRBJ2-3, with 14 bases lining up with TRBD2. Germline V lookup: CDR1 SGHNT, CDR2 YYREEE (reference sequence). The CDR3 is 16 residues long. V lost 4 bases, J lost 3 bases, and 4 bases stayed unmatched.

This clone came up once. The gene calls are TRBV3-1 (or the pseudogene TRBV3-2) and TRBJ2-5; unclear D gene. Germline V gives CDR1 LGHDT, CDR2 YNNKEL (reference sequence). Trimming took 8 bases from V and 2 from J, leaving 6 bases between them. The CDR3 extends over 11 amino acids. The DNA of the CDR3 is TGTGCCAGCGGACCTCAAGAGACCCAGTACTTC. It specifies CASGPQETQYF.

The V and J genes are TRBV4-2 and TRBJ1-4; possible D gene TRBD1, 6 bases. Trimming removed 0 bases from V and 10 bases from J, with 12 bases in between. CDR1 is LGHNA and CDR2 is YNFKEQ in the germline V gene. CDR3 size: 14 residues. In DNA, the CDR3 is TGTGCCAGCAGCCAAGATGAACAGGGTATAAAACTGTTTTTT. It is translated as CASSQDEQGIKLFF.

The V gene is TRBV19, the J gene TRBJ1-2; 8 nucleotides match TRBD1. Germline loops: CDR1 LNHDA, CDR2 SQIVND (reference sequence). CDR3 length equals 17 residues. Germline trimming cut 4 bases from V and 0 bases from J; bases unmatched to any gene: 10. CDR3 sequence: CASSSSAGGFSNYGYTF. The CDR3 DNA reads TGTGCCAGTAGTAGCTCTGCAGGGGGCTTCTCTAACTATGGCTACACCTTC.

V is TRBV7-3 and J is TRBJ1-4; the D is unclear. Germline CDR1 and CDR2: SGHTA and FQGTGA. CDR3 length: 13 residues. Trimming took off 1 base at V and 8 bases at J, with 8 bases between the two ends. The CDR3 spells CASSLNLGEKLFF. The CDR3 DNA reads as TGTGCCAGCAGCTTAAACTTGGGGGAAAAACTGTTTTTT.

V and J are TRBV18 and TRBJ1-4; 9 nucleotides match TRBD1. Germline CDR1 reads KGHSH; CDR2 reads LQKENI. This CDR3 comprises 20 residues. V trimming: 3 bases; J trimming: 0 bases; junction bases outside the gene matches: 14. The CDR3: CASSPEAGTGRIATNEKLFF. CDR3 sequence (DNA): TGTGCCAGCTCACCTGAAGCCGGGACAGGGAGAATAGCAACTAATGAAAAACTGTTTTTT.

The gene calls are TRBV27 and TRBJ1-5; D is possibly TRBD1 (6 bases). The CDR3 has 14 residues. The germline gives CDR1 MNHEY, CDR2 SMNVEV (reference sequence). V was shortened by 6 bases and J by 3 bases, with 12 bases between the two germline ends. CDR3 bases: TGTGCCAGCAGGGGGACAACTGACAATCAGCCCCAGCATTTT. Its protein is CASRGTTDNQPQHF.

The chain couples TRBV10-3 to TRBJ1-2, with TRBD1 matching 7 bases. This CDR3 region has 14 residues. The germline V gene has CDR1 ENHRY and CDR2 SYGVKD. V lost 5 bases to trimming and J lost 7 bases; unmatched junction nucleotides: 10. CDR3 bases: TGTGCCATCAGTCTTGATCAGGGGGAATCTGGCTACACCTTC. This gives the protein CAISLDQGESGYTF.

The V gene is TRBV5-1, the J gene TRBJ2-5, with TRBD1 identical over 9 bases. J gave up 5 bases and V 0 bases, and 2 bases lay outside the gene matches. Germline loops: CDR1 SGHRS, CDR2 YFSETQ. This CDR3 region has 14 residues. CDR3 sequence reads: CASSLGTGEETQYF. CDR3 nucleotide sequence: TGCGCCAGCAGCTTGGGGACAGGGGAGGAGACCCAGTACTTC.

This chain uses TRBV11-2 with TRBJ2-1; a possible D gene is TRBD1 (6 bases). Germline-derived CDR1 and CDR2 are SGHAT and FQNNGV. V shed 5 bases and J shed 15 bases, with 26 bases lying between them. This CDR3 spans 15 amino acids. The CDR3 loop reads CASSKSRTVGLGMFF. For the CDR3, the DNA is TGTGCCAGCAGCAAAAGCCGGACAGTAGGCCTGGGAATGTTCTTC.

The chain combines TRBV7-2 with TRBJ2-5; D tentatively reads TRBD1 or TRBD2 (5 bases each). The CDR3 contains 14 residues. The V gene lost 1 base and the J gene lost 4 bases, with 10 bases spanning the gap. Germline V gene lookup returns CDR1 SGHTA and CDR2 FQGNSA. In DNA, the CDR3 is TGTGCCAGCAGCTTAGGGGGCGCGGGAGAGACCCAGTACTTC. Amino acid sequence: CASSLGGAGETQYF.

V is TRBV6-5 and J is TRBJ2-1, with D perhaps being TRBD1 or TRBD2 (5 bases each). This CDR3 contains 15 residues. Germline V CDR1 and CDR2: MNHEY, SVGAGI. Trimming took 2 bases from V and 0 from J, leaving 8 bases between them. CDR3 DNA: TGTGCCAGCAGTTACGGTGGGGGCTCCTACAATGAGCAGTTCTTC. It yields the protein CASSYGGGSYNEQFF.

The V call is TRBV5-4, the J call TRBJ2-5; 11 bases are shared with TRBD2. Trimming removed 2 bases from V and 5 bases from J; junction bases left unmatched: 5. Germline CDR1 and CDR2: SGHNT and YYREEE (reference sequence). The CDR3 length is 15 residues. CDR3 protein: CASSFGTSGEETQYF. The CDR3 DNA follows: TGTGCCAGCAGCTTCGGGACTAGCGGAGAGGAGACCCAGTACTTC. The complete variable domain, with remaining parts taken from reference TRBV5-4 and TRBJ2-5, reads ETGVTQSPTHLIKTRGQQVTLRCSSQSGHNTVSWYQQALGQGPQFIFQYYREEENGRGNFPPRFSGLQFPNYSSELNVNALELDDSALYLCASSFGTSGEETQYFGPGTRLLVL.

V usage is TRBV4-2 and J usage is TRBJ2-1; a weak D match, TRBD2 (6 bases). V was shortened by 1 base and J by 5 bases, with 12 bases between the two germline ends. The V gene's germline CDR1 is LGHNA and CDR2 YNFKEQ. CDR3 length equals 15 residues. CDR3 bases: TGTGCCAGCAGCCAAGTTGGGGGGATCGACAATGAGCAGTTCTTC. It translates to CASSQVGGIDNEQFF.

The chain joins TRBV2 to TRBJ2-1, with a weak D call TRBD1 (6 bases). The length of the CDR3 is 12 residues. Germline CDR1 is SNHLY and CDR2 is FYNNEI. V was clipped by 6 bases and J by 9 bases, with 12 bases between them. DNA of the CDR3: TGTGCCAGCAGCCAGGGGACCCCTGAGCAGTTCTTC. Protein sequence: CASSQGTPEQFF.